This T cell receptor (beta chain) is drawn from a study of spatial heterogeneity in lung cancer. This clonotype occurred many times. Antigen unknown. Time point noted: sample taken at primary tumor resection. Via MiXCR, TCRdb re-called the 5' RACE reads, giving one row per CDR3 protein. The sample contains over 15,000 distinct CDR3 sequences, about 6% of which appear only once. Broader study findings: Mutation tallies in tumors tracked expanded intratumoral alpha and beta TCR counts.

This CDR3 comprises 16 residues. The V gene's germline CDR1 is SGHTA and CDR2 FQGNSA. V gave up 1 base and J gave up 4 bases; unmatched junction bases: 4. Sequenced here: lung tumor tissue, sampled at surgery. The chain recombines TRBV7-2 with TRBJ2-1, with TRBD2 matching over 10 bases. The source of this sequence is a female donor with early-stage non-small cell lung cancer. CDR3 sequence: CASSLGSGRRYNEQFF. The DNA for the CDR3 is TGTGCCAGCAGCTTAGGTAGCGGGAGGAGGTACAATGAGCAGTTCTTC.